This TCR beta chain is drawn from a study of OX40 agonist ivuxolimab in advanced cancers. Study-wide background: Ivuxolimab, an agonist antibody against OX40 (CD134), was given to patients. Patients undergoing dose escalation presented with hepatocellular carcinoma, melanoma, renal cell or head and neck cancer. Study-wide findings and caveats: What antigens the expanded peripheral T cells recognized was never established.

Measured with immunoSEQ multiplex PCR; TCRdb has only the in-frame clones, and not every one. This sample yields about 64,000 clones, of which roughly 80% are seen a single time; about 2.2% belongs to the top ten. Germline assignment: CDR1 LNHNV and CDR2 YYDKDF (reference sequence). This CDR3 has 13 amino acids. With 1 base removed from V and 0 bases from J, the gap between germline ends came to 4 bases. This clone showed up just a few times. Its antigen is not known. Here the sequenced sample was CD4+ or CD8+ T cells sorted from blood, taken in a trial of the OX40 agonist ivuxolimab. The chain carries TRBV15 and TRBJ2-7; D not resolved. The sequence derives from an adult with an advanced solid tumor such as melanoma, head and neck, liver or kidney cancer. The CDR3 spells CATSRVTSYEQYF. Written as DNA, the CDR3 is TGTGCCACCAGCAGAGTTACCTCCTACGAGCAGTACTTC.